These 22 T cell receptor beta chains came from one sample sequenced in a study of T cells in Graves' hyperthyroidism and ophthalmopathy. It was RNA transcripts that yielded the amplified TCR beta CDR3 regions. HTBI primers drove first-round RT-PCR of the TCR CDR3. TCRdb processed the multiplex PCR reads anew with MiXCR; each CDR3 protein has one entry. This table has around 420,000 distinct CDR3 sequences, 15% to 19% appearing once. The sequenced sample was blood. These receptor sequences come from a young woman with Graves' hyperthyroidism.

This clonotype was recorded a few times. The V gene is TRBV24-1, the J gene TRBJ2-7; D call uncertain. CDR1 and CDR2 from the germline V gene are KGHDR and SFDVKD. CDR3 size: 15 residues. V lost 7 bases, J lost 2 bases, and 17 bases lay in between. CDR3 DNA sequence: TGTGCCACCAGCGAATCTGGATCTACCACCTACGAGCAGTACTTC. Translating gives CATSESGSTTYEQYF.

In regard to this clonotype: The CDR3 ends on some other residue instead of the conserved phenylalanine or tryptophan, so this is likely a read error. This chain joins TRBV4-1 and TRBJ2-5; D is perhaps TRBD2 (6 bases). Per germline, CDR1 MGHRA and CDR2 YSYEKL. This CDR3 is built from 15 residues. V dropped 0 bases and J dropped 3 bases, with 11 bases sitting between them. CDR3 nucleotides: TGCGCCAGCAGCCAAGATGGGGCTAGCGAAGAGACCCAGTACCTC. Protein sequence: CASSQDGASEETQYL.

CDR3: CSAKGLAGGADTQYF. CDR3 DNA: TGCAGTGCAAAGGGACTAGCGGGGGGCGCAGATACGCAGTATTTT. The chain employs TRBV20-1 and TRBJ2-3; 15 bases agree with TRBD2. CDR3 length: 15 amino acids. Germline V gene data show CDR1 as DFQATT and CDR2 as SNEGSKA (reference sequence). The trim removed 6 bases at V and 4 bases at J, leaving 5 bases unmatched.

This clonotype was counted many times. The chain recombines TRBV5-1 with TRBJ1-2; no definite D call. This CDR3 is 14 amino acids long. Trimming shortened V by 0 bases and J by 5 bases, and 11 bases separated the two germline ends. Germline V gives CDR1 SGHRS, CDR2 YFSETQ. The CDR3 sequence is CASSLADGEYGYTF. The CDR3 bases are TGCGCCAGCAGCTTGGCCGACGGAGAGTATGGCTACACCTTC.

This clonotype was detected many times. The gene calls are TRBV11-2 and TRBJ1-4; perhaps TRBD1 as D (5 bases). Between the trimmed V and J ends, which lost 5 bases and 10 bases, there was a span of 17 bases. CDR1 is SGHAT and CDR2 is FQNNGV in the germline V gene. The CDR3 runs 14 residues. In DNA, the CDR3 is TGTGCCAGCAGCGACCGGGCCCGGGGCGGAAAACTGTTTTTT. Its protein product is CASSDRARGGKLFF.

This clonotype was found a few times. A read error may be the cause here, since a much bigger clone is one base away. V and J are TRBV12-3 or TRBV12-4 and TRBJ1-1; 9 bases are shared with TRBD1. The junction had 9 bases not matched to a gene; V was cut back by 6 bases and J by 1 base. CDR3 length: 16 residues. CDR3 nucleotides: TGTGCCAGCAGGTTCCGAACGGGACAGGGGAACACTGAAGCTTTCTTT. Its translation: CASRFRTGQGNTEAFF.

This clonotype was picked up many times. This rearrangement joins TRBV20-1 to TRBJ2-2; TRBD2 matches 9 bases. Germline V gene sequence: CDR1 DFQATT, CDR2 SNEGSKA (reference sequence). After removal of 2 bases from V and 2 bases from J, the junction contained 9 bases not matched to a gene. The CDR3 sequence is 17 residues long. The CDR3 DNA sequence: TGCAGTGCTAGACGTTCTAGCGGGACCCTAAACACCGGGGAGCTGTTTTTT. Translation gives CSARRSSGTLNTGELFF.

V and J are TRBV4-3 and TRBJ2-2; 10 nucleotides align to TRBD2. The CDR3 loop spans 15 amino acids. J lost 5 bases, V lost 4 bases, and 4 bases had no gene match. Germline CDR1 LGHNA, CDR2 YSLEER. In DNA form, the CDR3 reads TGCGCCAGCAGCCTGAGCGGGGGGGATACCGGGGAGCTGTTTTTT. Translated: CASSLSGGDTGELFF.

This clonotype was picked up many times. The genes are TRBV12-3 or TRBV12-4 and TRBJ1-6; perhaps TRBD1 as D (6 bases). This CDR3 has 14 amino acids. Between the trimmed V and J ends, which lost 6 bases and 9 bases, there was a span of 15 bases. The CDR3 region is CASSLGQGSSPLHF. CDR3 DNA: TGTGCCAGCAGCCTGGGGCAGGGGAGTTCACCCCTCCACTTT.

This clonotype was counted many times. The CDR3 DNA reads as TGTGCCAGCAGGGTCCCGGGACAGAATTCACCCCTCCACTTT. The encoded protein is CASRVPGQNSPLHF. J is TRBJ1-6 and V is TRBV2; 7 bases are a match to TRBD1. The V gene end was trimmed by 6 bases and the J gene end by 7 bases; junction bases not matched to a gene: 6. The germline V gene encodes CDR1 SNHLY and CDR2 FYNNEI. CDR3 size: 14 residues. Drawing the rest from reference TRBV2 and TRBJ1-6, the complete variable domain is EPEVTQTPSHQVTQMGQEVILRCVPISNHLYFYWYRQILGQKVEFLVSFYNNEISEKSEIFDDQFSVERPDGSNFTLKIRSTKLEDSAMYFCASRVPGQNSPLHFGNGTRLTVT.

Many counts were recorded for this clonotype. The V call is TRBV5-1, the J call TRBJ1-4; TRBD1 matches 10 bases. Germline assignment: CDR1 SGHRS and CDR2 YFSETQ. The length of the CDR3 is 14 residues. V shed 5 bases and J 11 bases; nucleotides not matched to a gene: 9. CDR3 loop: CASSSGTGDQKLFF. The DNA of the CDR3 is TGCGCCAGCAGTTCCGGGACAGGGGATCAGAAACTGTTTTTT.

This clonotype has more than one count but fewer than ten. The chain carries TRBV19 and TRBJ2-1; D remains unclear. The CDR3 consists of 15 residues. The germline V gene has CDR1 LNHDA and CDR2 SQIVND (reference sequence). V was trimmed by 6 bases and J by 0 bases, leaving 12 bases between them. The DNA of the CDR3 is TGTGCCAGTAGCACCGGGTATAGCTCCTACAATGAGCAGTTCTTC. Amino acid sequence: CASSTGYSSYNEQFF. Based on the CDR3 plus reference TRBV19 and TRBJ2-1, the full variable domain is DGGITQSPKYLFRKEGQNVTLSCEQNLNHDAMYWYRQDPGQGLRLIYYSQIVNDFQKGDIAEGYSVSREKKESFPLTVTSAQKNPTAFYLCASSTGYSSYNEQFFGPGTRLTVL.

The chain links TRBV4-2 to TRBJ2-5, with TRBD2 matching over 8 bases. This CDR3 region has 15 residues. Germline CDR1 is LGHNA and CDR2 is YNFKEQ. J lost 5 bases, V lost 1 base, and 6 bases had no gene match. The CDR3 DNA follows: TGTGCCAGCAGCCAAGGGAGCGGGAGCGGGGAGACCCAGTACTTC. This encodes CASSQGSGSGETQYF.

This clonotype came up many times. The chain is built from TRBV5-1 and TRBJ2-3; 10 nucleotides line up with TRBD2. Germline trimming cut 6 bases from V and 8 bases from J; bases unmatched to any gene: 15. The germline V gene has CDR1 SGHRS and CDR2 YFSETQ. This CDR3 has 16 amino acids. The CDR3 sequence: CASTGSVAGGQPTQYF. CDR3 bases: TGCGCCAGCACAGGATCGGTAGCGGGAGGCCAACCTACGCAGTATTTT.

This clonotype was counted many times. This chain uses TRBV11-1 with TRBJ2-7; TRBD2 is a possible D gene (5 bases). Per the germline V gene, CDR1 is SGHAT and CDR2 is FQDESV (reference sequence). Trimming stripped 4 bases from V and 6 bases from J, with 10 bases between. There are 12 residues in the CDR3. The CDR3 nucleotides read TGTGCCAGCAGCTCGCTAGCCGGCGAGCAGTACTTC. Amino acids: CASSSLAGEQYF.

There are a few counts of this clonotype. The chain is built from TRBV12-3 or TRBV12-4 and TRBJ1-6; D gene unclear. Trimming left V 5 bases short and J 2 bases short, with 7 bases between. This CDR3 spans 14 amino acids. CDR3 in DNA: TGTGCCAGCAGTACAGATGCCTATAATTCACCCCTCCACTTT. It encodes CASSTDAYNSPLHF.

This clonotype was recorded many times. The chain joins TRBV27 to TRBJ1-2; D may be TRBD1 (6 bases). Trimming took 3 bases from V and 4 from J, leaving 15 bases between them. The CDR3 runs to 15 residues. Germline V gene lookup returns CDR1 MNHEY and CDR2 SMNVEV (reference sequence). Here the CDR3 DNA reads TGTGCCAGCAGTTTTTGGTCGGACAGAACCTATGGCTACACCTTC. It codes for CASSFWSDRTYGYTF.

This clonotype was recorded many times. V is TRBV20-1 and J is TRBJ1-6; weak D call: TRBD1 (5 bases). V lost 6 bases and J 9 bases, leaving 21 bases between the germline ends. Per the germline V gene, CDR1 is DFQATT and CDR2 is SNEGSKA (reference sequence). The CDR3 contains 15 residues. CDR3 sequence: CSAKPPLGEGSPLHF. The CDR3 nucleotides read TGCAGTGCGAAGCCTCCTTTAGGGGAAGGTTCACCCCTCCACTTT.

This clonotype was detected ten times or more. V gene TRBV11-2 combines with J gene TRBJ1-4; D is unclear. CDR1 SGHAT and CDR2 FQNNGV come from the germline V gene. V lost 0 bases, J lost 10 bases, and 9 bases lay in between. The CDR3 contains 13 residues. The CDR3 DNA reads TGTGCCAGCAGCTTAGATCCGACCAGAAAACTGTTTTTT. Residues: CASSLDPTRKLFF.

The rearrangement joins TRBV7-9 to TRBJ2-5; D may be TRBD1 (6 bases). V was trimmed by 3 bases and J by 1 base, leaving 12 bases between them. This CDR3 is built from 15 residues. Germline V CDR1 and CDR2: SEHNR, FQNEAQ (reference sequence). CDR3 coding DNA: TGTGCCAGCAGCTTCAAGGACAGTTCCCAAGAGACCCAGTACTTC. This encodes CASSFKDSSQETQYF.

This clonotype was observed a few times. The rearrangement joins TRBV6-2 or TRBV6-3 to TRBJ2-3; 10 bases match TRBD2. Germline V gene lookup returns CDR1 MNHEY and CDR2 SVGEGT. This CDR3 region has 15 residues. Trimming removed 2 bases from V and 2 bases from J; junction bases left unmatched: 1. Here the CDR3 reads CASSYSGGATDTQYF. The CDR3 region has the DNA TGTGCCAGCAGTTACAGCGGGGGGGCCACAGATACGCAGTATTTT.

The rearrangement links TRBV6-1 to TRBJ2-1; D may be TRBD2 (5 bases). With 1 base removed from V and 1 base from J, the gap between germline ends came to 11 bases. This CDR3 spans 16 amino acids. In germline, CDR1 is MNHNS, CDR2 SASEGT. The CDR3 sequence: CASSEVLAQSYNEQFF. For the CDR3, the DNA is TGTGCCAGCAGTGAAGTGCTAGCTCAATCCTACAATGAGCAGTTCTTC.